This TCR beta chain is drawn from a study of blood T cell repertoires in COVID-19. On the study more broadly: T cells, B-cell-depleted T cells, or PBMCs provided the cDNA or gDNA that served as material.

Study processing details: The assay estimated nucleated cells by amplifying reference gene primers. Some clones are missing from TCRdb's copy, which holds only in-frame ones; the method was immunoSEQ multiplex PCR. V, J and clone size reflect that table, while D and trimming were determined from the DNA. The profile shows approximately 400,000 clones, 88% of them singletons. Trimming left V 6 bases short and J 4 bases short, with 9 bases between. This CDR3 has 11 amino acids. Germline V CDR1 and CDR2: DFQATT, SNEGSKA (reference sequence). The sample consisted of peripheral blood. The rearrangement uses TRBV20-1 and TRBJ1-1, with D perhaps TRBD1 (5 bases). This receptor was obtained from a woman aged 45-65 years with COVID-19, enrolled during active disease. The CDR3 spells CSAIDSTEAFF. The CDR3 region has the DNA TGCAGTGCCATCGACAGCACTGAAGCTTTCTTT.